The next 32 T cell receptor beta chains were all read from a single sample in a study of T cell responses to AZD1222 COVID-19 vaccine. Assay: immunoSEQ multiplex PCR; the TCRdb copy retains only in-frame clones and omits some. The profile shows fewer than 150,000 clones, 80% to 90% of them singletons. The sample consisted of peripheral blood, taken on day 0 of AZD1222 vaccination. These receptors all stem from an adult in good health.

The chain has TRBV30 and TRBJ1-2; D is unresolved. This CDR3 spans 15 amino acids. Germline CDR1 GTSNPN, CDR2 SVGIG (reference sequence). V was cut by 2 bases and J by 3 bases, with 16 bases left in between. CDR3 loop: CAWSRSGPVDYGYTF. CDR3 DNA: TGTGCCTGGAGTAGATCCGGGCCAGTGGACTATGGCTACACCTTC.

A remark on this clone: Here the CDR3 omits its conserved ending phenylalanine or tryptophan, so a read error is the likely source. It is unclear where the CDR3 begins or ends on the DNA, so no DNA is shown, and the CDR3 is as TCRdb lists it. J is TRBJ1-2 and V is TRBV2; the table's D call, TRBD1, was not checked against the DNA. Looked up from germline, CDR1 is SNHLY and CDR2 is FYNNEI. From its first to its last residue, the CDR3 has 14 amino acids. The CDR3 loop reads CASSPGGPVGQGIM.

This clone was detected a few times. The chain links TRBV5-5 to TRBJ2-5; possible D gene TRBD2, 7 bases. Germline V CDR1 and CDR2: SGHKS, YYEKEE (reference sequence). The CDR3 length is 15 residues. V was cut by 4 bases and J by 4 bases, with 17 bases left in between. CDR3: CASSPQGGAVETQYF. The CDR3 nucleotides read TGTGCCAGCAGCCCGCAAGGGGGGGCCGTAGAGACCCAGTACTTC.

The chain employs TRBV10-3 and TRBJ2-3, with unresolved D. The ends were cut back, 1 base at V and 0 bases at J, with 8 bases in the middle. Germline CDR1 reads ENHRY; CDR2 reads SYGVKD. The CDR3 covers 15 residues. For the CDR3, the DNA is TGTGCCATCAGTGAGTTCCATGACAGCACAGATACGCAGTATTTT. Its protein product is CAISEFHDSTDTQYF.

The rearrangement joins TRBV6-5 to TRBJ2-7; TRBD1 or TRBD2 may be the D gene (5 bases each). This CDR3 is 13 amino acids long. Trimming shortened V by 6 bases and J by 0 bases, and 9 bases separated the two germline ends. Germline assignment: CDR1 MNHEY and CDR2 SVGAGI. The CDR3 loop reads CASRAGSSYEQYF. The CDR3 region has the DNA TGTGCCAGCAGGGCAGGGAGCTCCTACGAGCAGTACTTC.

The chain joins TRBV6-4 to TRBJ2-3; TRBD2 agrees at 8 bases. V shed 3 bases and J 4 bases; nucleotides not matched to a gene: 6. The V gene's germline CDR1 is MRHNA and CDR2 SNTAGT. The CDR3 runs 15 residues. The CDR3 DNA reads TGTGCCAGCAGTGATTCGGGGGGGAACGCAGATACGCAGTATTTT. Translated: CASSDSGGNADTQYF.

The rearrangement joins TRBV11-2 to TRBJ1-2; D ambiguous. Deletions cut 5 bases from V and 6 bases from J, with 7 bases between. Germline V gives CDR1 SGHAT, CDR2 FQNNGV. This CDR3 is 11 amino acids long. The CDR3 coding sequence is TGTGCCAGCAGCCTAGTCGATGGCTACACCTTC. Protein product: CASSLVDGYTF.

The genes are TRBV3-1 (or the pseudogene TRBV3-2) and TRBJ1-2; TRBD1 is a possible D gene (5 bases). Germline V CDR1 and CDR2: LGHDT, YNNKEL (reference sequence). V dropped 0 bases and J dropped 4 bases, with 15 bases sitting between them. The CDR3 sequence is 16 residues long. The CDR3 DNA reads TGTGCCAGCAGCCAAGATTCGGGGGGATCCATCTATGGCTACACCTTC. The encoded protein is CASSQDSGGSIYGYTF.

This clone was seen only once. The V and J genes are TRBV9 and TRBJ1-2; no definite D call. The germline V and J ends were trimmed by 0 bases and 3 bases, with 9 bases remaining between them. This CDR3 region has 14 residues. Germline V gene data show CDR1 as SGDLS and CDR2 as YYNGEE. The CDR3 DNA reads as TGTGCCAGCAGCGTAGCGGACTCAGACTATGGCTACACCTTC. Translated, it gives CASSVADSDYGYTF.

CDR3 sequence reads: CASSFLVQSLDEKLFF. Written as DNA, the CDR3 is TGTGCCAGCAGCTTCCTTGTCCAGTCCTTAGATGAAAAACTGTTTTTT. The V gene is TRBV7-9, the J gene TRBJ1-4; D is uncertain. Trimming shortened V by 3 bases and J by 6 bases, and 17 bases separated the two germline ends. The CDR3 loop spans 16 amino acids. Per germline, CDR1 SEHNR and CDR2 FQNEAQ (reference sequence). Full variable domain (missing parts from reference TRBV7-9 and TRBJ1-4): DTGVSQNPRHKITKRGQNVTFRCDPISEHNRLYWYRQTLGQGPEFLTYFQNEAQLEKSRLLSDRFSAERPKGSFSTLEIQRTEQGDSAMYLCASSFLVQSLDEKLFFGSGTQLSVL.

The chain carries TRBV30 and TRBJ2-2, with a possible D match to TRBD1 (5 bases). CDR3 length: 13 residues. Trimming removed 5 bases at V and 6 bases at J, with 13 bases between. Germline-derived CDR1 and CDR2 are GTSNPN and SVGIG (reference sequence). The CDR3 sequence: CAWGAGYSGELFF. The CDR3, as DNA: TGTGCCTGGGGGGCAGGGTATTCCGGGGAGCTGTTTTTT.

The rearrangement links TRBV10-2 to TRBJ2-2; D tentatively reads TRBD1 or TRBD2 (5 bases each). The CDR3 length is 14 residues. The germline gives CDR1 WSHSY, CDR2 SAAADI. The germline V and J ends were trimmed by 5 bases and 2 bases, with 9 bases remaining between them. Written as DNA, the CDR3 is TGCGCCAGCAGTCGGGGCGTCAACACCGGGGAGCTGTTTTTT. It specifies CASSRGVNTGELFF.

The gene calls are TRBV12-3 or TRBV12-4 and TRBJ2-5; TRBD2 aligns across 9 bases. This CDR3 has 13 residues. Trimming cost V 7 bases and J 5 bases; bases outside gene matches: 5. CDR3 in DNA: TGTGCCAGCATGGAGCGGGGGGCGGAGACCCAGTACTTC. As protein: CASMERGAETQYF.

The J gene is TRBJ2-5, the V gene TRBV4-1; D tentatively reads TRBD1 or TRBD2 (6 bases each). Trimming removed 0 bases from V and 5 bases from J, with 16 bases in between. The germline gives CDR1 MGHRA, CDR2 YSYEKL. This CDR3 region has 16 residues. CDR3 DNA sequence: TGCGCCAGCAGCCAAGAGAGGGGGGCGGGTTATGAGACCCAGTACTTC. Translated: CASSQERGAGYETQYF.

As for this clone: An end of the junction differs from the germline gene, which may be a read error. This chain uses TRBV19 with TRBJ2-1, with 11 bases aligning to TRBD2. The CDR3 runs 14 residues. The germline V gene encodes CDR1 LNHDA and CDR2 SQIVND (reference sequence). The CDR3 bases are TGTGCCAGCAGTAGCGGGGGGGCCGAAAATGAGCAGTTCTTC. Translated, it gives CASSSGGAENEQFF.

The chain joins TRBV4-3 to TRBJ1-6; D possibly corresponds to TRBD1 (5 bases). V gave up 1 base and J gave up 12 bases, with 13 bases separating them. The CDR3 extends over 14 amino acids. CDR1 and CDR2 from the germline V gene are LGHNA and YSLEER. The CDR3 reads CASSQGFGQGPLHF. The DNA of the CDR3 is TGCGCCAGCAGCCAAGGCTTCGGGCAGGGACCCCTCCACTTT.

This chain joins TRBV5-1 and TRBJ2-3; 8 bases map to TRBD2. This CDR3 region has 21 residues. In germline, CDR1 is SGHRS, CDR2 YFSETQ. V was clipped by 0 bases and J by 0 bases; unmatched bases: 18. The CDR3 loop reads CASSLGTRSRGGTSSTDTQYF. The CDR3 nucleotides read TGCGCCAGCAGCTTGGGTACCCGGAGTCGCGGGGGGACCTCTAGCACAGATACGCAGTATTTT. The entire variable domain, with the rest obtained from reference TRBV5-1 and TRBJ2-3, is as follows: KAGVTQTPRYLIKTRGQQVTLSCSPISGHRSVSWYQQTPGQGLQFLFEYFSETQRNKGNFPGRFSGRQFSNSRSEMNVSTLELGDSALYLCASSLGTRSRGGTSSTDTQYFGPGTRLTVL.

This clone was picked up one time. This chain joins TRBV3-1 (or the pseudogene TRBV3-2) and TRBJ1-4; TRBD1 matches 7 bases. Trimming removed 2 bases from V and 5 bases from J; junction bases left unmatched: 5. This CDR3 region has 15 residues. Germline assignment: CDR1 LGHDT and CDR2 YNNKEL (reference sequence). CDR3 region: CASSQQGVLNEKLFF. The CDR3 DNA reads as TGTGCCAGCAGCCAACAGGGGGTCTTAAATGAAAAACTGTTTTTT.

V usage is TRBV12-3 or TRBV12-4 and J usage is TRBJ2-7, with D unclear. V was trimmed by 6 bases and J by 2 bases, leaving 8 bases between them. This CDR3 has 12 residues. DNA of the CDR3: TGTGCCAGCAGCCCGGTAGCCTACGAGCAGTACTTC. Its protein is CASSPVAYEQYF.

This chain joins TRBV4-3 and TRBJ2-4, with TRBD2 as a possible D gene (9 bases). Trimming removed 0 bases from V and 1 base from J, with 22 bases in between. The CDR3 contains 20 residues. CDR1 is LGHNA, CDR2 YSLEER, per germline. The CDR3 loop reads CASSQDSASGNRGAKNIQYF. The DNA of the CDR3 is TGCGCCAGCAGCCAAGATTCGGCTAGCGGGAACAGGGGGGCCAAAAACATTCAGTACTTC.

The chain combines TRBV27 with TRBJ2-7; TRBD1 might be the D (8 bases). Germline V gene sequence: CDR1 MNHEY, CDR2 SMNVEV (reference sequence). The CDR3 loop spans 14 amino acids. The germline V and J ends were trimmed by 3 bases and 7 bases, with 16 bases remaining between them. CDR3 loop: CASSFSGQGGEQYF. CDR3 DNA sequence: TGTGCCAGCAGTTTTTCCGGACAGGGAGGGGAGCAGTACTTC.

This rearrangement joins TRBV10-2 to TRBJ2-3; D not certain. The CDR3 is 12 residues long. Trimming took off 6 bases at V and 5 bases at J, with 9 bases between the two ends. Germline V gene sequence: CDR1 WSHSY, CDR2 SAAADI. CDR3 loop: CASRSAVDTQYF. The DNA for the CDR3 is TGCGCCAGCAGATCCGCCGTAGATACGCAGTATTTT.

The J gene is TRBJ1-1, the V gene TRBV7-8; D is unclear. Germline V gene lookup returns CDR1 SGHVS and CDR2 FQNEAQ. The CDR3 loop spans 15 amino acids. The germline V and J ends were trimmed by 3 bases and 6 bases, with 17 bases remaining between them. This CDR3 is CASSLFEGGRAEAFF. Written as DNA, the CDR3 is TGTGCCAGCAGCTTGTTTGAGGGCGGGAGGGCTGAAGCTTTCTTT.

This chain joins TRBV10-1 and TRBJ2-1; D possibly matches TRBD1 or TRBD2 (5 bases each). V shed 6 bases and J shed 7 bases, with 22 bases lying between them. This CDR3 region has 16 residues. CDR1 is WNHNN, CDR2 SYGVQD, per germline (reference sequence). The CDR3 DNA sequence: TGCGCCAGCAGCCTCTTAACCGGGACCCTTGGGAATGAGCAGTTCTTC. This encodes CASSLLTGTLGNEQFF.

This chain uses TRBV5-1 with TRBJ1-3; no definite D call. CDR1 and CDR2 (germline): SGHRS, YFSETQ. Between the trimmed V and J ends, which lost 4 bases and 0 bases, there was a span of 23 bases. CDR3 length: 19 amino acids. The CDR3 DNA sequence: TGCGCCAGCAGCCAATTCCAACGGGGTGTCTTTCGCTCTGGAAACACCATATATTTT. It is translated as CASSQFQRGVFRSGNTIYF.

The chain joins TRBV11-2 to TRBJ2-5; weak D call: TRBD1 (8 bases). V lost 6 bases, J lost 4 bases, and 24 bases lay in between. This CDR3 is built from 17 residues. The germline V gene has CDR1 SGHAT and CDR2 FQNNGV. CDR3 in amino acids: CASRHYSGAGGGETQYF. DNA for the CDR3: TGTGCCAGCAGACACTACAGCGGGGCAGGGGGCGGAGAGACCCAGTACTTC.

The V call is TRBV12-3 or TRBV12-4, the J call TRBJ1-1, with D possibly TRBD1 on 6 matching bases. The CDR3 loop spans 12 amino acids. The V gene lost 3 bases and the J gene lost 8 bases, with 10 bases spanning the gap. CDR3 protein: CASSFGGGEAFF. The DNA of the CDR3 is TGTGCCAGCAGTTTTGGGGGCGGGGAAGCTTTCTTT.

This rearrangement joins TRBV19 to TRBJ1-4; D ambiguous. The CDR3 contains 16 residues. Trimming stripped 0 bases from V and 3 bases from J, with 11 bases between. Germline V CDR1 and CDR2: LNHDA, SQIVND (reference sequence). The DNA for the CDR3 is TGTGCCAGTAGTATAGATATCGGGGTGGCTAATGAAAAACTGTTTTTT. It specifies CASSIDIGVANEKLFF.

This chain connects TRBV3-1 (or the pseudogene TRBV3-2) to TRBJ2-1; 9 bases are shared with TRBD2. The CDR3 spans 17 residues. V lost 4 bases to trimming and J lost 0 bases; unmatched junction nucleotides: 7. Per the germline V gene, CDR1 is LGHDT and CDR2 is YNNKEL (reference sequence). Written as DNA, the CDR3 is TGTGCCAGCAGCCGCGCTGGCGGGGGGGCCTCCTACAATGAGCAGTTCTTC. It yields the protein CASSRAGGGASYNEQFF.

The chain joins TRBV19 to TRBJ1-1, with D possibly being TRBD1 (6 bases). This CDR3 is 14 amino acids long. Germline loops: CDR1 LNHDA, CDR2 SQIVND (reference sequence). V gave up 8 bases and J gave up 0 bases, with 13 bases separating them. In DNA form, the CDR3 reads TGTGCCAGTGATGTGGGGACATTGAACACTGAAGCTTTCTTT. Its protein product is CASDVGTLNTEAFF.

This sequence joins TRBV10-3 and TRBJ1-1; tentatively, D is TRBD1 (5 bases). The V end was cut by 6 bases, the J end by 3 bases, with 11 bases between. CDR1 and CDR2 (germline): ENHRY, SYGVKD. The CDR3 has 13 residues. CDR3 in DNA: TGTGCCATCAGGGGGCAGCCACACACTGAAGCTTTCTTT. Amino acid sequence: CAIRGQPHTEAFF.

The rearrangement uses TRBV19 and TRBJ2-3; 9 bases are a match to TRBD2. The germline V gene encodes CDR1 LNHDA and CDR2 SQIVND (reference sequence). This CDR3 spans 14 amino acids. Trimming removed 10 bases from V and 4 bases from J; junction bases left unmatched: 9. CDR3 sequence (DNA): TGTGCCACCAGCGGGGGCGGGGGGGCAGATACGCAGTATTTT. This gives the protein CATSGGGGADTQYF.